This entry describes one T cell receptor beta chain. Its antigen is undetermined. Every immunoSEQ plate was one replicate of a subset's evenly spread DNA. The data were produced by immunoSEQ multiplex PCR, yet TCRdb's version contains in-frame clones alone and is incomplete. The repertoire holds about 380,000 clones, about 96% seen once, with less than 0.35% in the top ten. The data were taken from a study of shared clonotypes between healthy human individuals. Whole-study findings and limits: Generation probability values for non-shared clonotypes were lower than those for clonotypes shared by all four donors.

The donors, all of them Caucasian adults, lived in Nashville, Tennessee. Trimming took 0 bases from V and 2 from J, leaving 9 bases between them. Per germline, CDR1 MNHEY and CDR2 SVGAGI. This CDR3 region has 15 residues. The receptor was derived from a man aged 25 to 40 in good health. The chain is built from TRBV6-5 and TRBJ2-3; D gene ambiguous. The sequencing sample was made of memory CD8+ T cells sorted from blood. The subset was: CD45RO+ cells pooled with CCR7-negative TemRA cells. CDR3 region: CASSYSMASTDTQYF. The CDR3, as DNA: TGTGCCAGCAGTTACTCCATGGCCTCCACAGATACGCAGTATTTT.